This T cell receptor beta chain was identified in a study of breast tumors, draining lymph nodes, adjacent tissues. TCRdb itself ran the multiplex PCR reads through MiXCR, one entry per CDR3 protein. The repertoire holds a few hundred thousand distinct CDR3 sequences, 30% to 35% seen once, with over 3.5% in the top ten. Samples came from axillary lymph nodes draining the breast cancer. Whole-study results and caveats: Luminal-like breast cancer showed significantly greater tumor-nontumor repertoire similarity than basal-like breast cancer did. Findings are consistent with lymph node origin and intratumoral expansion of most tumor T cells.

CDR3 length: 14 residues. V shed 0 bases and J shed 9 bases, with 11 bases lying between them. CDR1 and CDR2 (germline): MNHNY, SVGAGI (reference sequence). Details on this clonotype: Its antigen remains unknown. This may come from a read error, since a much larger clone is one base off.

Input material: axillary lymph node tissue. This chain joins TRBV6-6 and TRBJ2-2, with D unresolved. The receptor was isolated from a female donor with breast cancer. Some clones in this sample may be carry-over from other donors' samples. The CDR3 sequence: CASSYSSSTRELFF. In nucleotides, the CDR3 is TGTGCCAGCAGTTACTCGAGCTCTACCAGGGAGCTGTTTTTT.